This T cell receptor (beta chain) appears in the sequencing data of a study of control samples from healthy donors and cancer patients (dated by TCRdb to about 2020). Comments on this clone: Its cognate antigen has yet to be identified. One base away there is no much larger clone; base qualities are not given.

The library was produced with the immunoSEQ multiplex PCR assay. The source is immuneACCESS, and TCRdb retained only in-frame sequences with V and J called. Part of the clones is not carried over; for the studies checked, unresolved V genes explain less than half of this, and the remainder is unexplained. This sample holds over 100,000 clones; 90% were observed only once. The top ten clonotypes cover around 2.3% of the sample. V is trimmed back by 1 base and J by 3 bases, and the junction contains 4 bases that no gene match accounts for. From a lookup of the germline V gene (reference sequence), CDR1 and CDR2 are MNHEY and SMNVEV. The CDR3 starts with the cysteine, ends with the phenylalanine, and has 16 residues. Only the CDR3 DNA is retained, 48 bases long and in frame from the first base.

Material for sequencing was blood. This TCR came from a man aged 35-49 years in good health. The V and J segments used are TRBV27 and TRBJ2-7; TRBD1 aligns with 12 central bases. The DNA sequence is TGTGCCAGCAGTTTATTGGGACAGGGGGCAATCTACGAGCAGTACTTC. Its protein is CASSLLGQGAIYEQYF.